This TCR beta chain comes out of a study of blood T cell repertoires in COVID-19. The V gene's germline CDR1 is LNHDA and CDR2 SQIVND (reference sequence). Trimming removed 8 bases from V and 3 bases from J, with 13 bases in between. The CDR3 consists of 13 residues. Libraries were prepared by immunoSEQ multiplex PCR; TCRdb keeps only in-frame clonotypes and omits some of them. Of 400,000 to 500,000 clones in the sample, nearly 90% were seen once. The chain recombines TRBV19 with TRBJ1-1; tentative D call: TRBD1 (6 bases). The receptor was derived from a woman between 18 and 29 years old who had been exposed to COVID-19. Material for sequencing was PBMCs or T cells enriched from blood (not recorded which). CDR3 DNA sequence: TGTGCCAGTTCCCCCCAGGGGTACACTGAAGCTTTCTTT. It specifies CASSPQGYTEAFF.